These 26 T cell receptor beta chains originate from one sample sequenced in a study of blood T cell repertoires in COVID-19. Sequencing used immunoSEQ multiplex PCR; TCRdb keeps in-frame clones, though not all of them. The table has over 200,000 clones, about nine tenths seen once; the top ten hold around 5.7%. Sequencing was performed on peripheral blood. The receptors stem from an elderly man with acute or convalescent COVID-19.

This chain links TRBV19 with TRBJ2-1; 7 positions match TRBD2. After removal of 3 bases from V and 4 bases from J, the junction contained 9 bases not matched to a gene. The V gene's germline CDR1 is LNHDA and CDR2 SQIVND (reference sequence). The CDR3 is made up of 16 amino acids. The CDR3 DNA reads as TGTGCCAGTAGTATTACGGGAGGCCCCTTATACAATGAGCAGTTCTTC. Protein: CASSITGGPLYNEQFF. Full variable domain (missing parts from reference TRBV19 and TRBJ2-1): DGGITQSPKYLFRKEGQNVTLSCEQNLNHDAMYWYRQDPGQGLRLIYYSQIVNDFQKGDIAEGYSVSREKKESFPLTVTSAQKNPTAFYLCASSITGGPLYNEQFFGPGTRLTVL.

This clone came up a few times. Sequence at one end of the junction differs from germline and may be a read error. V gene TRBV24-1 combines with J gene TRBJ2-7, with 8 bases matching TRBD1. The CDR3 is made up of 14 amino acids. In germline, CDR1 is KGHDR, CDR2 SFDVKD. The CDR3 bases are TGTGCCACCAGTGACCCGGGACAGGAGTACGGGCAGTACTTC. It is translated as CATSDPGQEYGQYF.

CDR3: CASSYSTGGGQFF. The CDR3 DNA is TGTGCCAGCAGTTACTCCACGGGGGGCGGACAGTTCTTC. J is TRBJ2-1 and V is TRBV6-5, with D maybe TRBD2 (7 bases). Germline V CDR1 and CDR2: MNHEY, SVGAGI. This CDR3 region has 13 residues. Trimming stripped 0 bases from V and 13 bases from J, with 13 bases between.

About this clone itself: Other DNA sequences of this sample code for an identical CDR3. The chain has TRBV18 and TRBJ1-1, with TRBD1 matching over 8 bases. The CDR3 spans 13 residues. Germline lookup yields CDR1 KGHSH and CDR2 LQKENI. V lost 3 bases and J lost 4; bases outside the gene matches: 1. The CDR3 DNA reads as TGTGCCAGCTCACCGACAGGGGTCACTGAAGCTTTCTTT. Translating it yields CASSPTGVTEAFF.

The chain employs TRBV7-2 and TRBJ2-1; possible D gene TRBD2, 6 bases. Germline V CDR1 and CDR2: SGHTA, FQGNSA. The CDR3 length is 14 residues. With 2 bases removed from V and 5 bases from J, the gap between germline ends came to 10 bases. The CDR3 reads CASSLWRTNNEQFF. The CDR3 DNA follows: TGTGCCAGCAGCTTATGGCGGACTAACAATGAGCAGTTCTTC.

The chain links TRBV21-1 to TRBJ2-2; the D call in the table, TRBD1, was not verified against the DNA. TRBV21-1 constitutes a pseudogene. CDR3 length: 16 amino acids. The CDR3 coding sequence is TGTGCCAGCTCCAAAGCGGGACAGGGCGACACCGGGGAGCTGTTTTTT. Translating it yields CASSKAGQGDTGELFF.

The chain recombines TRBV6-2 or TRBV6-3 with TRBJ1-5, with 7 bases that match TRBD1. V trimming: 6 bases; J trimming: 1 base; junction bases outside the gene matches: 9. Germline assignment: CDR1 MNHEY and CDR2 SVGEGT. This CDR3 spans 16 amino acids. CDR3 bases: TGTGCCAGCAGCTCGAACAGGGGAAGGAGCAATCAGCCCCAGCATTTT. Amino acids: CASSSNRGRSNQPQHF.

The chain couples TRBV7-3 to TRBJ1-1; tentatively, D is TRBD1 (5 bases). Germline CDR1 reads SGHTA; CDR2 reads FQGTGA. This CDR3 spans 15 amino acids. Trimming left V 5 bases short and J 1 base short, with 14 bases between. CDR3 protein: CASSLQPGGNTEAFF. The CDR3 DNA reads TGTGCCAGCAGCCTCCAACCGGGGGGGAACACTGAAGCTTTCTTT.

This chain joins TRBV5-1 and TRBJ2-1; possible D gene TRBD1, 6 bases. Germline V CDR1 and CDR2: SGHRS, YFSETQ. The CDR3 spans 17 residues. The V end was cut by 4 bases, the J end by 0 bases, with 17 bases between. CDR3 sequence: CASSVGHEPSSYNEQFF. In nucleotides, the CDR3 is TGCGCCAGCAGCGTGGGACACGAACCGAGCTCCTACAATGAGCAGTTCTTC.

The chain links TRBV6-5 to TRBJ1-4; D uncertain. CDR3 length equals 14 residues. V gave up 5 bases and J gave up 8 bases, with 15 bases separating them. CDR1 is MNHEY, CDR2 SVGAGI, per germline. The CDR3 protein is CASSRRNSREKLFF. The DNA for the CDR3 is TGTGCCAGCAGTCGCAGGAACAGCCGGGAAAAACTGTTTTTT.

CDR3 DNA sequence: TGTGCCAGCAGCCAAACAGCACTGCTCGGGACAGGCGAGAAAGCCGGGGAGCTGTTTTTT. This gives the protein CASSQTALLGTGEKAGELFF. This chain connects TRBV3-1 (or the pseudogene TRBV3-2) to TRBJ2-2; 8 nucleotides match TRBD1. Per the germline V gene, CDR1 is LGHDT and CDR2 is YNNKEL (reference sequence). With 2 bases clipped from V and 6 bases from J, the junction kept 20 bases outside the gene matches. CDR3 length: 20 residues.

The rearrangement links TRBV6-5 to TRBJ1-5, with D maybe TRBD1 (6 bases). This CDR3 comprises 15 residues. Trimming removed 6 bases at V and 7 bases at J, with 19 bases between. CDR1 is MNHEY, CDR2 SVGAGI, per germline. CDR3 sequence reads: CASSSDRWLVQPQHF. Here the CDR3 DNA reads TGTGCCAGCAGCAGCGACAGGTGGTTGGTGCAGCCCCAGCATTTT.

V is TRBV18 and J is TRBJ2-2; a weak D match, TRBD1 (5 bases). The V gene's germline CDR1 is KGHSH and CDR2 LQKENI. Trimming removed 0 bases at V and 7 bases at J, with 15 bases between. The CDR3 has 16 residues. The CDR3 protein is CASSPPPRVYNGELFF. CDR3 nucleotide sequence: TGTGCCAGCTCACCACCTCCCAGGGTGTATAACGGGGAGCTGTTTTTT. Full variable domain (rest looked up from reference TRBV18 and TRBJ2-2): NAGVMQNPRHLVRRRGQEARLRCSPMKGHSHVYWYRQLPEEGLKFMVYLQKENIIDESGMPKERFSAEFPKEGPSILRIQQVVRGDSAAYFCASSPPPRVYNGELFFGEGSRLTVL.

The rearrangement uses TRBV24-1 and TRBJ1-2; the match to TRBD1 covers 10 bases. CDR3 length: 16 residues. The J segment lost 2 bases and the V segment lost 1 base, leaving 3 bases of the junction unmatched. In germline, CDR1 is KGHDR, CDR2 SFDVKD. CDR3 sequence reads: CATSDFGGQGNYGYTF. The CDR3 DNA is TGTGCCACCAGTGATTTTGGGGGACAGGGGAACTATGGCTACACCTTC.

V and J are TRBV28 and TRBJ1-1; the match to TRBD1 covers 7 bases. The CDR3 extends over 14 amino acids. J gave up 5 bases and V 6 bases, and 9 bases lay outside the gene matches. Germline assignment: CDR1 MDHEN and CDR2 SYDVKM. The CDR3 is CASRRDRAGTEAFF. In DNA form, the CDR3 reads TGTGCCAGCAGACGTGACAGGGCGGGGACTGAAGCTTTCTTT.

The genes are TRBV4-1 and TRBJ2-3; 9 nucleotides align to TRBD2. V trimming: 6 bases; J trimming: 3 bases; junction bases outside the gene matches: 7. This CDR3 is built from 15 residues. Germline CDR1 MGHRA, CDR2 YSYEKL. CDR3 protein: CASRTHLAGTDTQYF. Here the CDR3 DNA reads TGCGCCAGCAGGACTCACCTAGCGGGAACAGATACGCAGTATTTT.

V gene TRBV27 combines with J gene TRBJ1-2; unclear D gene. This CDR3 contains 12 residues. Germline V gene sequence: CDR1 MNHEY, CDR2 SMNVEV (reference sequence). Trimming took 3 bases from V and 7 from J, leaving 9 bases between them. The CDR3 loop is CASSFSGFGYTF. The CDR3 nucleotides are TGTGCCAGCAGTTTCTCGGGGTTTGGCTACACCTTC.

The chain couples TRBV29-1 to TRBJ2-7, with unresolved D. The germline V and J ends were trimmed by 4 bases and 5 bases, with 12 bases remaining between them. The germline V gene has CDR1 SQVTM and CDR2 ANQGSEA. This CDR3 has 12 amino acids. The CDR3 DNA reads TGCAGCGTTGGTTCTCGGGTGGACGAGCAGTACTTC. Translation gives CSVGSRVDEQYF.

This clone was found a few times. The CDR3 DNA reads TGTGCCAGCAGTAGTGACAGGAACTATGGCTACACCTTC. It is translated as CASSSDRNYGYTF. The chain combines TRBV2 with TRBJ1-2, with D possibly TRBD1 on 6 matching bases. V lost 5 bases and J lost 2, with 9 bases in between. Germline-derived CDR1 and CDR2 are SNHLY and FYNNEI. This CDR3 comprises 13 residues.

This chain joins TRBV11-2 and TRBJ1-2; TRBD1 matches at 8 bases. Germline V lookup: CDR1 SGHAT, CDR2 FQNNGV. The V gene end was trimmed by 4 bases and the J gene end by 8 bases; junction bases not matched to a gene: 3. The CDR3 is 12 residues long. The CDR3: CASSSGQAGYTF. CDR3 coding DNA: TGTGCCAGCAGCTCGGGACAGGCGGGCTACACCTTC.

The chain has TRBV7-9 and TRBJ2-1; D remains ambiguous. Germline CDR1 and CDR2: SEHNR and FQNEAQ (reference sequence). This CDR3 is 14 amino acids long. Trimming cost V 0 bases and J 8 bases, with 11 bases left between them. The CDR3 nucleotides are TGTGCCAGCAGCTTAGCGGTTCTAAGCCATGAGCAGTTCTTC. Its protein product is CASSLAVLSHEQFF.

The chain joins TRBV5-1 to TRBJ2-3; a possible D gene is TRBD2 (6 bases). The CDR3 is 14 amino acids. Germline V gives CDR1 SGHRS, CDR2 YFSETQ. V dropped 5 bases and J dropped 2 bases, with 12 bases sitting between them. CDR3 region: CASSKGGTTDTQYF. CDR3 sequence (DNA): TGCGCCAGCAGTAAAGGAGGGACCACAGATACGCAGTATTTT.

The J gene is TRBJ1-6, the V gene TRBV2; 10 bases line up with TRBD1. The CDR3 is 19 amino acids. After removal of 4 bases from V and 3 bases from J, the junction contained 12 bases not matched to a gene. CDR1 is SNHLY and CDR2 is FYNNEI in the germline V gene. CDR3 coding DNA: TGTGCCAGCAGTGGCGACCTCGGGACAGGGGAAGTCTATAATTCACCCCTCCACTTT. As protein: CASSGDLGTGEVYNSPLHF.

The chain recombines TRBV12-5 with TRBJ1-4; no firm D call. The length of the CDR3 is 15 residues. CDR1 LGHNT and CDR2 FRNRAP come from the germline V gene. Trimming pared 0 bases from V and 7 bases from J, leaving 12 bases between. The CDR3 spells CASGLVTGSSEKLFF. The CDR3 coding sequence is TGTGCTAGTGGTTTGGTAACGGGGTCCAGTGAAAAACTGTTTTTT.

The table lists this clone with a count of one. In nucleotides, the CDR3 is TGTGCCACCAGTGATTTCGGAGTTAGAACCGGGGAGCTGTTTTTT. Its protein is CATSDFGVRTGELFF. The chain joins TRBV24-1 to TRBJ2-2; D is uncertain. The CDR3 length is 15 residues. The ends were cut back, 1 base at V and 5 bases at J, with 10 bases in the middle. The V gene's germline CDR1 is KGHDR and CDR2 SFDVKD.

In DNA form, the CDR3 reads TGTGCCAGCAGCCCGGTTACCGGGGGGAATGAAAAACTGTTTTTT. Protein product: CASSPVTGGNEKLFF. The genes are TRBV7-2 and TRBJ1-4; D possibly corresponds to TRBD1 (5 bases). The CDR3 has 15 residues. Trimming pared 5 bases from V and 5 bases from J, leaving 15 bases between. Germline-derived CDR1 and CDR2 are SGHTA and FQGNSA.